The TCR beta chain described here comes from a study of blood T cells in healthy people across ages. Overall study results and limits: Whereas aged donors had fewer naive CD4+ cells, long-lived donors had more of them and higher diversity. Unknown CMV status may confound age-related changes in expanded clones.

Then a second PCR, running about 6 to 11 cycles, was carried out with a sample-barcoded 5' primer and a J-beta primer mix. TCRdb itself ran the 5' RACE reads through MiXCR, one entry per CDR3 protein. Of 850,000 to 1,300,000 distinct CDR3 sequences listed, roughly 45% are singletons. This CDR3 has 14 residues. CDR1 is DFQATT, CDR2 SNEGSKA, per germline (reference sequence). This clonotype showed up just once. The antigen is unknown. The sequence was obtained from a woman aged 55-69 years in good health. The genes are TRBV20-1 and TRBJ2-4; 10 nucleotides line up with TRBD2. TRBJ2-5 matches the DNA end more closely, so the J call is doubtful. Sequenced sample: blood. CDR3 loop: CSAQPSGRSETQYF. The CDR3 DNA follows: TGCAGTGCGCAGCCTAGCGGGAGATCGGAGACCCAGTACTTC.